Listed below are T cell receptor beta chains from one sample, sequenced in a study of cytomegalovirus exposure and HLA in healthy donors. The repertoire was sequenced with immunoSEQ multiplex PCR; TCRdb's copy has only in-frame clones and lacks some. Here the sample spans around 130,000 clones, about 81% being singletons. Specimen: PBMCs. The receptors come from a middle-aged woman in good health and CMV-seropositive. Both conserved end residues are part of each CDR3. The D gene is left open where the match is weak. Clone size is shown for a subset of rows, as once, few, many or a class of expanded clone.

J,V,D,size,DNA,CDR3
TRBJ1-6,TRBV19,.,.,TGTGCCAGTAGACCCTGGGAGGGCAGGAATAATTCACCCCTCCACTTT,CASRPWEGRNNSPLHF
TRBJ2-3,TRBV7-9,.,.,TGTGCCAGCAGCTCGACAGGAAGCACAGATACGCAGTATTTT,CASSSTGSTDTQYF
TRBJ1-5,TRBV19,.,.,TGTGCCAGTGGACCAAGGGCTGGGGGCGGCAATCAGCCCCAGCATTTT,CASGPRAGGGNQPQHF
TRBJ2-5,TRBV7-2,TRBD2,.,TGTGCCAGCAGACAGCCGGGGGGGGAGACCCAGTACTTC,CASRQPGGETQYF
TRBJ2-5,TRBV12-5,TRBD1,.,TGTGCTAGTGGTTTGCCTGACTCCGGGACAGGGGTAAGATTGCGAGAGACCCAGTACTTC,CASGLPDSGTGVRLRETQYF
TRBJ1-1,TRBV30,.,.,TGTGCCTGGAGTGTAGGGGCGGCCGCTCAAGCTTTCTTT,CAWSVGAAAQAFF
TRBJ1-1,TRBV29-1,.,.,TGCAGCGTTGTTCCGGGGAACACTGAAGCTTTCTTT,CSVVPGNTEAFF
TRBJ1-3,TRBV30,.,.,TGTGCCTGGAGTGTGGTGAGCTCTGGAAACACCATATATTTT,CAWSVVSSGNTIYF
TRBJ2-7,TRBV9,TRBD1,once,TGTGCCAGCAGCGAGGGACAGAGCCCCTACGAGCAGTACTTC,CASSEGQSPYEQYF
TRBJ2-2,TRBV30,.,.,TGTGCCTGGAGTCAAGGGGCGATTTACACCGGGGAGCTGTTTTTT,CAWSQGAIYTGELFF
TRBJ2-2,TRBV4-1,TRBD1,few,TGCGCCAGCAGCCAAGATCGACAGGGTCACGGGGAGCTGTTTTTT,CASSQDRQGHGELFF
TRBJ2-5,TRBV5-1,TRBD2,.,TGCGCCAGCAGCTTGCTCGGGACTAGCGGCCTTGTGGAGACCCAGTACTTC,CASSLLGTSGLVETQYF
TRBJ2-7,TRBV6-4,.,.,TGTGCCAGAAACGACCCCGGGGCCTACGAGCAGTACTTC,CARNDPGAYEQYF
TRBJ1-3,TRBV5-1,.,.,TGCGCCAGCAGCCCTAGGTCCCCCAGCTCTGGAAACACCATATATTTT,CASSPRSPSSGNTIYF
TRBJ2-1,TRBV29-1,TRBD1,.,TGCAGCGTTGGCAGGGGGTCGGGTGGCAATGAGCAGTTCTTC,CSVGRGSGGNEQFF
TRBJ2-2,TRBV7-9,TRBD2,once,TGTGCCAGCAGCTTACAGGGACTAGCGGGAGGTAAAACCGGGGAGCTGTTTTTT,CASSLQGLAGGKTGELFF
TRBJ2-7,TRBV11-2,.,.,TGTGCCAGCCAGGGCTACGAGCAGTACTTC,CASQGYEQYF
TRBJ2-3,TRBV5-1,.,.,TGCGCCAGCAGCTTGGTTGGCGATACGCAGTATTTT,CASSLVGDTQYF
TRBJ1-2,TRBV7-2,TRBD1,.,TGTGCCAGCAGCCGAGGACAGGGAAATGGCTACACCTTC,CASSRGQGNGYTF
TRBJ2-1,TRBV27,TRBD2,.,TGTGCCAGCAGAACTAGCGGGACCTACAATGAGCAGTTCTTC,CASRTSGTYNEQFF
TRBJ2-2,TRBV27,TRBD2,.,TGTGCCAGCAGTGGACTAGTTTTGACCGGGGAGCTGTTTTTT,CASSGLVLTGELFF
TRBJ2-7,TRBV6-6,.,.,TGTGCCAGCAGTTACAGGAGCTCCTACGAGCAGTACTTC,CASSYRSSYEQYF
TRBJ2-5,TRBV11-1,TRBD1,.,TGTGCCAGCAGCTTTGGAAGTTCCCAGGGGGCCCAGTACTTC,CASSFGSSQGAQYF
TRBJ2-7,TRBV30,.,once,TGTGCCTGGAGTAGGGACTCTGTAGACGAGCAGTACTTC,CAWSRDSVDEQYF
TRBJ2-2,TRBV7-9,TRBD1,.,TGTGCCAGCAGCCGACAGGGAAACGGGGAGCTGTTTTTT,CASSRQGNGELFF
TRBJ2-5,TRBV5-4,.,once,TGTGCCAGCAGCCTGGACAGAGTCCAAGAGACCCAGTACTTC,CASSLDRVQETQYF
TRBJ1-4,TRBV10-2,.,.,TGCGCCAGCAGTGAGTCGCCCCGGGACATAGTTGCAACTAATGAAAAACTGTTTTTT,CASSESPRDIVATNEKLFF
TRBJ2-7,TRBV27,.,.,TGTGCCAGCAGTTTTAGAAGACAGCCCTTCGAGCAGTACTTC,CASSFRRQPFEQYF
TRBJ1-1,TRBV5-1,.,.,TGCGCCAGCAGAGATGACAGTAACACTGAAGCTTTCTTT,CASRDDSNTEAFF
TRBJ2-7,TRBV5-1,.,once,TGCGCCAGCAACGGGGAAACCTACGAGCAGTACTTC,CASNGETYEQYF
TRBJ1-1,TRBV19,.,.,TGTGCCAGTAGTACATGGACAGTGCTGAACACTGAAGCTTTCTTT,CASSTWTVLNTEAFF
TRBJ1-1,TRBV7-8,.,.,TGTGCCAGCAGCTGGGGACAGAACACTGAAGCTTTCTTT,CASSWGQNTEAFF
TRBJ1-2,TRBV30,.,.,TGTGCCTGGAGTGTACAGGGAACCTATGGCTACACCTTC,CAWSVQGTYGYTF
TRBJ2-5,TRBV30,.,.,TGTGCCTGGACCCAGGGTTGGGAGACCCAGTACTTC,CAWTQGWETQYF
TRBJ2-1,TRBV28,.,.,TGTGCCAGCAGTCCGGGCGGGACCCCCTCGAATGAGCAGTTCTTC,CASSPGGTPSNEQFF
TRBJ1-2,TRBV27,TRBD1,.,TGTGCCAGCAGTGGCGGGACAGGGGGTGTTGGCTATGGCTACACCTTC,CASSGGTGGVGYGYTF
TRBJ2-7,TRBV7-2,.,.,TGTGCCAGCAGCTTCATGCGGTTTTACGAGCAGTACTTC,CASSFMRFYEQYF
TRBJ2-7,TRBV9,.,.,TGTGCCAGCAGCGTCGAGGCAGATACCTACGAGCAGTACTTC,CASSVEADTYEQYF
TRBJ2-7,TRBV5-1,TRBD2,.,TGCGCCAGCAGCTTGGGGACCAGACTAGCGGGGGATGTCGAGCAGTACTTC,CASSLGTRLAGDVEQYF
TRBJ2-1,TRBV30,TRBD2,.,TGTGCCTGGAGTCAGAAGGGACTAGCGGACAATGAGCAGTTCTTC,CAWSQKGLADNEQFF
TRBJ1-4,TRBV6-6,TRBD1,.,TGTGCCAGCAGTTCGCTACAGACAGGGAAATACGAAAAACTGTTTTTT,CASSSLQTGKYEKLFF
TRBJ1-2,TRBV6-1,.,.,TGTGCCAGCAGTGCACAGGTTCACTATGGCTACACCTTC,CASSAQVHYGYTF
TRBJ2-2,TRBV9,.,.,TGTGCCAGCAGCGTCCCGAATGGGGCGGGATACACCGGGGAGCTGTTTTTT,CASSVPNGAGYTGELFF
TRBJ2-7,TRBV30,TRBD1,.,TGTGCCTTGCTAACCCGGGACAGGGGTTACTACGAGCAGTACTTC,CALLTRDRGYYEQYF
TRBJ1-5,TRBV27,TRBD1,.,TGTGCCAGCAGTTTGAGACAGGGGCAGCCCCAGCATTTT,CASSLRQGQPQHF
TRBJ1-5,TRBV19,.,few,TGTGCCAGTAGTATCGGACAGAACCTCAATCAGCCCCAGCATTTT,CASSIGQNLNQPQHF
TRBJ1-5,TRBV29-1,.,.,TGCAGCGTTCAGTCTGGTAGCAATCAGCCCCAGCATTTT,CSVQSGSNQPQHF
TRBJ2-7,TRBV30,TRBD1,.,TGTGCCTGGAGCTGGGACAGGCCGCCCTACGAGCAGTACTTC,CAWSWDRPPYEQYF